Listed here are 14 T cell receptor beta chains from one sample, sequenced in a study of shared clonotypes between healthy human individuals. Data came from immunoSEQ multiplex PCR; TCRdb stores just in-frame clones and leaves some out. Of 650,000 to 800,000 clones listed, 72% were seen once; the top ten hold approximately 1.7%. Sample: memory CD4+ T cells sorted from blood. Subset described: CD45RA-negative fraction. The receptors come from a woman aged 25 to 45 in good health.

The J gene is TRBJ2-1, the V gene TRBV5-1; perhaps TRBD2 as D (5 bases). Germline V gene sequence: CDR1 SGHRS, CDR2 YFSETQ. The CDR3 sequence is 15 residues long. Trimming took 4 bases from V and 3 from J, leaving 14 bases between them. The CDR3 nucleotides are TGCGCCAGCAGCCAGGACTCCGCCGGCTACAATGAGCAGTTCTTC. Its protein is CASSQDSAGYNEQFF. Drawing the rest from reference TRBV5-1 and TRBJ2-1, the complete variable domain is KAGVTQTPRYLIKTRGQQVTLSCSPISGHRSVSWYQQTPGQGLQFLFEYFSETQRNKGNFPGRFSGRQFSNSRSEMNVSTLELGDSALYLCASSQDSAGYNEQFFGPGTRLTVL.

The rearrangement links TRBV11-3 to TRBJ2-7, with D uncertain. The V gene lost 4 bases and the J gene lost 6 bases, with 19 bases spanning the gap. Per germline, CDR1 SGHNT and CDR2 YENEEA. The CDR3 spans 15 residues. The CDR3 coding sequence is TGTGCCAGCAGCTCCGGCCCGGTGGCCCTTCTCGAGCAGTACTTC. It encodes CASSSGPVALLEQYF.

This clone was observed a few times. The rearrangement joins TRBV28 to TRBJ2-5; TRBD2 might be the D (5 bases). This CDR3 spans 14 amino acids. The germline V gene encodes CDR1 MDHEN and CDR2 SYDVKM. Between the trimmed V and J ends, which lost 6 bases and 6 bases, there was a span of 17 bases. In DNA, the CDR3 is TGTGCCAGCAGGGTGAGACCCGAGGGTCAGACCCAGTACTTC. Translating gives CASRVRPEGQTQYF.

This clone was counted between two and nine times. The rearrangement uses TRBV9 and TRBJ1-1, with unresolved D. V was cut by 3 bases and J by 1 base, with 7 bases left in between. CDR3 size: 13 residues. The germline gives CDR1 SGDLS, CDR2 YYNGEE. CDR3 bases: TGTGCCAGCAGCGGTATGGGGAACACTGAAGCTTTCTTT. It encodes CASSGMGNTEAFF.

The rearrangement joins TRBV11-3 to TRBJ2-7; weak D call: TRBD2 (5 bases). The CDR3 is 12 amino acids. Germline CDR1 is SGHNT and CDR2 is YENEEA. V was shortened by 3 bases and J by 4 bases, with 7 bases between the two germline ends. CDR3 nucleotide sequence: TGTGCCAGCAGCTTGCCGGGATACGAGCAGTACTTC. Translating it yields CASSLPGYEQYF.

The J gene is TRBJ1-1, the V gene TRBV29-1; D gene ambiguous. Trimming cost V 6 bases and J 4 bases, with 12 bases left between them. The CDR3 runs to 12 residues. Germline CDR1 and CDR2: SQVTM and ANQGSEA. The chain's CDR3 is CSVIPGFTEAFF. In DNA form, the CDR3 reads TGCAGCGTCATACCCGGGTTCACTGAAGCTTTCTTT.

The rearrangement links TRBV5-1 to TRBJ2-4, with 7 nucleotides matching TRBD1. The CDR3 is 16 residues long. Germline V gene lookup returns CDR1 SGHRS and CDR2 YFSETQ. V shed 0 bases and J 2 bases; nucleotides not matched to a gene: 5. The CDR3 bases are TGCGCCAGCAGCTTGGGACAGGGTTCTTCCAAAAACATTCAGTACTTC. It encodes CASSLGQGSSKNIQYF. The variable domain in full, with the rest retrieved from reference TRBV5-1 and TRBJ2-4, is KAGVTQTPRYLIKTRGQQVTLSCSPISGHRSVSWYQQTPGQGLQFLFEYFSETQRNKGNFPGRFSGRQFSNSRSEMNVSTLELGDSALYLCASSLGQGSSKNIQYFGAGTRLSVL.

The J gene is TRBJ2-7, the V gene TRBV18; D is unclear. The CDR3 is made up of 15 amino acids. V lost 2 bases and J lost 0, with 11 bases in between. Germline CDR1 and CDR2: KGHSH and LQKENI. This CDR3 is CASSPSAGPSYEQYF. The CDR3, as DNA: TGTGCCAGCTCACCATCGGCCGGGCCCTCCTACGAGCAGTACTTC.

The chain employs TRBV9 and TRBJ2-7, with a weak D call TRBD2 (6 bases). With 3 bases removed from V and 6 bases from J, the gap between germline ends came to 16 bases. From germline, CDR1 is SGDLS and CDR2 YYNGEE. The CDR3 has 14 amino acids. The CDR3 sequence: CASSETRLGGEQYF. In DNA, the CDR3 is TGTGCCAGCAGCGAGACTAGGTTGGGAGGCGAGCAGTACTTC.

As DNA, the CDR3 is TGTGCCAGCTCGATGACAGGGGGTAATGAAAAACTGTTTTTT. Translation gives CASSMTGGNEKLFF. The genes are TRBV18 and TRBJ1-4, with 9 bases lining up with TRBD1. Germline V gene data show CDR1 as KGHSH and CDR2 as LQKENI. This CDR3 contains 14 residues. Germline trimming cut 6 bases from V and 4 bases from J; bases unmatched to any gene: 3.

The chain is built from TRBV21-1 and TRBJ1-2. TRBV21-1 is annotated as a pseudogene. The CDR3 length is 17 residues. CDR3 nucleotide sequence: TGTGCCAGCAGCAAAGGGCCCTGGAGGGGCCGAAACTATGGCTACACCTTC. This translates into CASSKGPWRGRNYGYTF.

CDR3 sequence reads: CASSDGSAGLGGANVLTF. The CDR3 DNA reads TGTGCCAGCAGTGATGGTTCGGCGGGCCTCGGTGGGGCCAACGTCCTGACTTTC. The chain couples TRBV6-1 to TRBJ2-6; D perhaps matches TRBD2 (5 bases). V lost 3 bases to trimming and J lost 3 bases, with 18 bases between them. The CDR3 consists of 18 residues. Looked up from germline, CDR1 is MNHNS and CDR2 is SASEGT.

The rearrangement joins TRBV28 to TRBJ2-7; no clear D. The V gene lost 6 bases and the J gene lost 12 bases, with 21 bases spanning the gap. The CDR3 sequence is 13 residues long. In germline, CDR1 is MDHEN, CDR2 SYDVKM. CDR3 coding DNA: TGTGCCAGCAGCAGTTCGAGCAGGCCTTTAGGGTACTTC. Its translation is CASSSSSRPLGYF.

The V and J genes are TRBV18 and TRBJ1-1; D is possibly TRBD1 (6 bases). The germline V gene encodes CDR1 KGHSH and CDR2 LQKENI. Trimming shortened V by 5 bases and J by 3 bases, and 19 bases separated the two germline ends. The CDR3 is 16 amino acids. CDR3 bases: TGTGCCAGCTCAGCTACTCCTGGGGGCGCCGACACTGAAGCTTTCTTT. It codes for CASSATPGGADTEAFF.